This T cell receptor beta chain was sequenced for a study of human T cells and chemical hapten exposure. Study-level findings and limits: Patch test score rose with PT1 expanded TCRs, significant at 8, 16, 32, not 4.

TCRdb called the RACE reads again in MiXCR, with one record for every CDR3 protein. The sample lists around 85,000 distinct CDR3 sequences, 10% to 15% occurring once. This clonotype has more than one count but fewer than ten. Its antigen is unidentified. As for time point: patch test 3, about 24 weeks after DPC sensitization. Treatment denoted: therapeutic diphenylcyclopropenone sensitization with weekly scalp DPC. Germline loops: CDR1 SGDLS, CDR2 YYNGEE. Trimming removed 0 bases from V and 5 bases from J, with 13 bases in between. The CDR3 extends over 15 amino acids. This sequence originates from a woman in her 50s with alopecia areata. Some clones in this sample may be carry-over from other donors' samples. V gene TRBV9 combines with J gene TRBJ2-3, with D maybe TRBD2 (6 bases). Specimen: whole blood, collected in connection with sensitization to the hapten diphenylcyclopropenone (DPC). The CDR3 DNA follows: TGTGCCAGCAGCGTAGATATCTCGGGGGAAGATACGCAGTATTTT. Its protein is CASSVDISGEDTQYF.